This T cell receptor (beta chain) derives from a study of response to subunit inactivated influenza vaccine. This clonotype was detected a few times. One junction end disagrees with the germline gene, perhaps due to a read error. TCRdb re-called the RT-PCR reads through MiXCR, storing one row per CDR3 protein. The sample carries more than 550,000 distinct CDR3 sequences, approximately 10% recorded once. The CDR3 is 13 residues long. Germline V CDR1 and CDR2: SGHRS, YFSETQ. These data were likewise used in another study, on T cells expressing NK-cell markers. According to that study: 5'RACE template switching with UMIs produced the TCR beta cDNA. Seropositivity for HCMV was found in most of the eight sequenced donors, with one seronegative. One observes that, in several donors, these clonotypes were also the leading ones within the CD3+CD56-NKG2C+ fraction.

Here the sequenced sample was PBMCs from blood, taken on the day of vaccination. The rearrangement joins TRBV5-1 to TRBJ2-1; 9 bases are shared with TRBD1. The receptor was isolated from a man between 45 and 60 years old who received an inactivated influenza vaccine. CDR3 loop: CASSLIYRGRAIF. The CDR3 DNA reads as TGCGCCAGCAGCTTAATTTACAGGGGGCGGGCGATCTTC. Variable domain in full (rest from reference TRBV5-1 and TRBJ2-1): KAGVTQTPRYLIKTRGQQVTLSCSPISGHRSVSWYQQTPGQGLQFLFEYFSETQRNKGNFPGRFSGRQFSNSRSEMNVSTLELGDSALYLCASSLIYRGRAIFGPGTRLTVL.